Each of the 16 T cell receptor beta chains below was sequenced from the same sample in a study of blood T cell repertoires in COVID-19. Method: immunoSEQ multiplex PCR; TCRdb's copy keeps in-frame clones and lacks some. The repertoire holds fewer than 250,000 clones, with over 70% as singletons. Sample: peripheral blood. The receptors here all came from a man aged 45-60 years with active or convalescent COVID-19.

The count of this clone is one. J is TRBJ1-6 and V is TRBV30, with D possibly TRBD1 on 5 matching bases. The CDR3 is made up of 15 amino acids. CDR1 is GTSNPN and CDR2 is SVGIG in the germline V gene (reference sequence). The V and J ends lost 3 bases and 7 bases respectively, with 16 bases between them. CDR3 sequence: CAWRDDSWGNSPLHF. The DNA for the CDR3 is TGTGCCTGGAGAGACGACAGTTGGGGAAATTCACCCCTCCACTTT.

In its sample, this clone was seen a few times. The rearrangement uses TRBV25-1 and TRBJ2-2; tentatively, D is TRBD2 (5 bases). The CDR3 covers 13 residues. The germline V and J ends were trimmed by 11 bases and 7 bases, with 17 bases remaining between them. CDR1 is MGHDK, CDR2 SYGVNS, per germline. CDR3 coding DNA: TGTGCCGTCAGGAAGGGAGTGGGCGGGGAGCTGTTTTTT. Residues: CAVRKGVGGELFF.

This clone turned up a few times. The chain combines TRBV19 with TRBJ1-5; D perhaps matches TRBD1 (6 bases). With 5 bases removed from V and 6 bases from J, the gap between germline ends came to 14 bases. CDR1 and CDR2 from the germline V gene are LNHDA and SQIVND (reference sequence). The CDR3 extends over 14 amino acids. CDR3 sequence: CASSPRAGVQPQHF. CDR3 coding DNA: TGTGCCAGTAGTCCCCGGGCAGGGGTTCAGCCCCAGCATTTT.

CDR3 residues: CASSLGGADEQYF. In DNA, the CDR3 is TGCGCCAGCAGCTTGGGTGGGGCTGACGAGCAGTACTTC. The chain joins TRBV5-1 to TRBJ2-7, with a weak D call TRBD1 (5 bases). CDR1 SGHRS and CDR2 YFSETQ come from the germline V gene. The CDR3 totals 13 residues. The V and J ends lost 0 bases and 5 bases respectively, with 9 bases between them.

The V gene is TRBV7-9, the J gene TRBJ2-7; tentative D call: TRBD2 (6 bases). In germline, CDR1 is SEHNR, CDR2 FQNEAQ (reference sequence). This CDR3 has 17 amino acids. V was trimmed by 1 base and J by 6 bases, leaving 22 bases between them. CDR3 DNA sequence: TGTGCCAGCAGCTTAGGTAACCAGGGCCGCCGGGGGTCCGAGCAGTACTTC. Translating gives CASSLGNQGRRGSEQYF. Variable domain in full (rest from reference TRBV7-9 and TRBJ2-7): DTGVSQNPRHKITKRGQNVTFRCDPISEHNRLYWYRQTLGQGPEFLTYFQNEAQLEKSRLLSDRFSAERPKGSFSTLEIQRTEQGDSAMYLCASSLGNQGRRGSEQYFGPGTRLTVT.

The chain is built from TRBV12-3 or TRBV12-4 and TRBJ1-4; tentatively, D is TRBD1 (6 bases). The V end lost 5 bases, the J end lost 8 bases, and 12 bases lay between the germline ends. The CDR3 covers 13 residues. CDR3 amino acids: CASSTGIKEKLFF. As DNA, the CDR3 is TGTGCCAGCAGTACAGGGATCAAAGAAAAACTGTTTTTT.

This chain joins TRBV7-2 and TRBJ1-6; a possible D gene is TRBD1 (5 bases). CDR3 length: 14 amino acids. Per germline, CDR1 SGHTA and CDR2 FQGNSA. Trimming cost V 3 bases and J 10 bases, with 13 bases left between them. The CDR3 spells CASSFLRGGSPLHF. Written as DNA, the CDR3 is TGTGCCAGCAGCTTCTTACGGGGGGGGTCACCCCTCCACTTT.

This chain connects TRBV5-1 to TRBJ1-2; D is possibly TRBD1 (6 bases). The CDR3 is 13 residues long. V was trimmed by 4 bases and J by 4 bases, leaving 11 bases between them. Germline V gene lookup returns CDR1 SGHRS and CDR2 YFSETQ. CDR3 DNA: TGCGCCAGCAGCCCGGACAGTCCCTATGGCTACACCTTC. It specifies CASSPDSPYGYTF.

The chain uses TRBV5-1 and TRBJ1-3; D is possibly TRBD1 (5 bases). The germline V gene encodes CDR1 SGHRS and CDR2 YFSETQ. The CDR3 totals 15 residues. The V and J ends lost 2 bases and 4 bases respectively, with 13 bases between them. CDR3 amino acids: CASSFGREFGNTIYF. For the CDR3, the DNA is TGCGCCAGCAGCTTCGGCAGGGAATTCGGAAACACCATATATTTT. Full variable domain (outside the CDR3, taken from reference TRBV5-1 and TRBJ1-3): KAGVTQTPRYLIKTRGQQVTLSCSPISGHRSVSWYQQTPGQGLQFLFEYFSETQRNKGNFPGRFSGRQFSNSRSEMNVSTLELGDSALYLCASSFGREFGNTIYFGEGSWLTVV.

J is TRBJ2-1 and V is TRBV27; D gene unclear. The V gene lost 3 bases and the J gene lost 4 bases, with 4 bases spanning the gap. Per the germline V gene, CDR1 is MNHEY and CDR2 is SMNVEV (reference sequence). This CDR3 has 12 residues. CDR3 DNA sequence: TGTGCCAGCAGTTTTAGATACAATGAGCAGTTCTTC. The encoded protein is CASSFRYNEQFF.

The rearrangement joins TRBV5-6 to TRBJ1-6; D remains ambiguous. CDR3 length equals 16 residues. V shed 4 bases and J shed 8 bases, with 19 bases lying between them. CDR1 is SGHDT and CDR2 is YYEEEE in the germline V gene. CDR3 in DNA: TGTGCCAGCAGCGCCCATGGTAAGGGAGGAGATTCACCCCTCCACTTT. The encoded protein is CASSAHGKGGDSPLHF. The full variable domain, in which reference TRBV5-6 and TRBJ1-6 provide the parts outside the CDR3, is DAGVTQSPTHLIKTRGQQVTLRCSPKSGHDTVSWYQQALGQGPQFIFQYYEEEERQRGNFPDRFSGHQFPNYSSELNVNALLLGDSALYLCASSAHGKGGDSPLHFGNGTRLTVT.

The V and J genes are TRBV5-8 and TRBJ2-7; D remains ambiguous. V was pared by 0 bases and J by 7 bases, with 11 bases between. The CDR3 is made up of 13 amino acids. CDR1 and CDR2 from the germline V gene are SGHTS and YDEGEE. CDR3 amino acids: CASSLGPFGEQYF. The DNA of the CDR3 is TGTGCCAGCAGCTTGGGACCGTTCGGGGAGCAGTACTTC.

The chain carries TRBV19 and TRBJ2-5; 7 nucleotides align to TRBD1. This CDR3 contains 13 residues. Germline CDR1 and CDR2: LNHDA and SQIVND (reference sequence). The V gene end was trimmed by 6 bases and the J gene end by 4 bases; junction bases not matched to a gene: 5. CDR3 nucleotides: TGTGCCAGTAGAGGGACAGATAGAGAGACCCAGTACTTC. Protein sequence: CASRGTDRETQYF.

This clone was detected only once. This chain uses TRBV4-2 with TRBJ2-1; D perhaps matches TRBD2 (6 bases). CDR1 is LGHNA, CDR2 YNFKEQ, per germline. V was shortened by 7 bases and J by 0 bases, with 16 bases between the two germline ends. The CDR3 is 16 amino acids. This CDR3 is CASTEDRGSSYNEQFF. CDR3 in DNA: TGTGCCAGCACTGAAGACCGGGGGAGCTCCTACAATGAGCAGTTCTTC.

This clone was detected once. The chain has TRBV19 and TRBJ2-5; D not certain. V lost 5 bases and J 4 bases, leaving 8 bases between the germline ends. Germline values: CDR1 LNHDA, CDR2 SQIVND (reference sequence). This CDR3 has 12 amino acids. The CDR3 sequence: CASSPGGETQYF. CDR3 sequence (DNA): TGTGCCAGTAGTCCCGGCGGAGAGACCCAGTACTTC.

V gene TRBV28 combines with J gene TRBJ1-2, with 7 bases lining up with TRBD1. With 2 bases clipped from V and 7 bases from J, the junction kept 13 bases outside the gene matches. Germline CDR1 and CDR2: MDHEN and SYDVKM. CDR3 length equals 16 residues. CDR3: CASSLMAGGSVAGYTF. CDR3 DNA: TGTGCCAGCAGTTTAATGGCAGGGGGTTCGGTAGCTGGCTACACCTTC.